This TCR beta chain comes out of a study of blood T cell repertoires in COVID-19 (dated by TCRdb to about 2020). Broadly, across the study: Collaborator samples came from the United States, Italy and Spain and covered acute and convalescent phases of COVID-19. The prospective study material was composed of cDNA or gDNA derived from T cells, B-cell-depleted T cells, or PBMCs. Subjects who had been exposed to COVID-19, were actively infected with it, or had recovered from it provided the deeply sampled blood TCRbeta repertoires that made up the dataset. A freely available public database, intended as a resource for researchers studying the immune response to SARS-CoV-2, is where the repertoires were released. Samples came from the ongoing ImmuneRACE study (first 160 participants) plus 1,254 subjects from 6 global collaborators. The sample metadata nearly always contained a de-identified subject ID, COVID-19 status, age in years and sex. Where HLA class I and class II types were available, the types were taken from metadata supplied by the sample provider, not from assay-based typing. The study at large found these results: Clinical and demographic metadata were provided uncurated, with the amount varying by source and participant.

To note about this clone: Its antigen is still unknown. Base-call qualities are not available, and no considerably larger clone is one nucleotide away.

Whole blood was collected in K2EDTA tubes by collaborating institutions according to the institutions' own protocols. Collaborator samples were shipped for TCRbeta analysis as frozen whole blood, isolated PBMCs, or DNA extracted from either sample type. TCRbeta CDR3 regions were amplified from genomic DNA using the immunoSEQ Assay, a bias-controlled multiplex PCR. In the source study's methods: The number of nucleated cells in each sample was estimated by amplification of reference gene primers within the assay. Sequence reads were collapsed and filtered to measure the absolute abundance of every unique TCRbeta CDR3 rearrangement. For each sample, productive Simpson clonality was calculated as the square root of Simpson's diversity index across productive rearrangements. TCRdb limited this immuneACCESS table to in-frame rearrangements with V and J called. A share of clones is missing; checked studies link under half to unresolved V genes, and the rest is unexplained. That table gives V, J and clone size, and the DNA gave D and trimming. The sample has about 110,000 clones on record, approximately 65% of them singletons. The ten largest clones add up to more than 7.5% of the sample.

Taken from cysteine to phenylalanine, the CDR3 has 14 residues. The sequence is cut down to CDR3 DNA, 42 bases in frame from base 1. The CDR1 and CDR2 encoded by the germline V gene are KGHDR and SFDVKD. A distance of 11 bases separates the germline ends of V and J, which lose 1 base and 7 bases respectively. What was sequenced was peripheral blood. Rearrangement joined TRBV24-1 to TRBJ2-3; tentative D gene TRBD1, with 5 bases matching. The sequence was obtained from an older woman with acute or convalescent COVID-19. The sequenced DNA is TGTGCCACCAGTGATTTTGGGGCAGCTAATACGCAGTATTTT. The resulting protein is CATSDFGAANTQYF.